One and the same sample provided the 21 T cell receptor beta chains below, sequenced in a study of blood T cell repertoires in COVID-19. The table came from immunoSEQ multiplex PCR; TCRdb's copy has only in-frame clones and leaves some out. The sample records roughly 240,000 clones, roughly four fifths being singletons. Input material: peripheral blood. The receptor source for this set is a woman aged 70-85 years with acute or convalescent COVID-19.

The V and J genes are TRBV4-3 and TRBJ1-1, with 9 nucleotides matching TRBD1. After removal of 3 bases from V and 3 bases from J, the junction contained 11 bases not matched to a gene. Germline V CDR1 and CDR2: LGHNA, YSLEER. CDR3 length equals 17 residues. CDR3 DNA: TGCGCCAGCAGCCAGGGGACAGGGAGTGTTGGTGACACTGAAGCTTTCTTT. Translated: CASSQGTGSVGDTEAFF.

This clone has more than one count but fewer than ten. The chain is built from TRBV5-4 and TRBJ2-2, with 7 bases that match TRBD1. The V segment lost 4 bases and the J segment 7 bases; nucleotides outside the gene matches: 10. Germline assignment: CDR1 SGHNT and CDR2 YYREEE (reference sequence). The CDR3 runs to 15 residues. The CDR3 bases are TGTGCCAGCAGCCCCAGACAGGGTAGAATCGGGGAGCTGTTTTTT. This encodes CASSPRQGRIGELFF.

The chain joins TRBV4-2 to TRBJ1-6, with a possible D match to TRBD1 (5 bases). Deletions cut 0 bases from V and 6 bases from J, with 12 bases between. The CDR3 length is 16 residues. Germline values: CDR1 LGHNA, CDR2 YNFKEQ. The chain's CDR3 is CASSQDPIGANSPLHF. The CDR3 DNA is TGTGCCAGCAGCCAAGATCCCATAGGGGCTAATTCACCCCTCCACTTT.

The chain links TRBV28 to TRBJ1-1, with TRBD1 identical over 7 bases. This CDR3 region has 14 residues. In germline, CDR1 is MDHEN, CDR2 SYDVKM. Trimming at V came to 5 bases and at J to 6 bases, leaving 9 bases not matched to a gene. CDR3 region: CASSLPTGVAEAFF. The CDR3 DNA sequence: TGTGCCAGCAGTCTCCCCACAGGGGTGGCTGAAGCTTTCTTT.

CDR3 sequence: CASSQTRQGNSPLHF. The CDR3 DNA follows: TGCGCCAGCAGCCAAACCAGACAGGGAAATTCACCCCTCCACTTT. The chain links TRBV4-3 to TRBJ1-6, with 7 nucleotides matching TRBD1. Germline V gene lookup returns CDR1 LGHNA and CDR2 YSLEER. V lost 2 bases, J lost 7 bases, and 5 bases stayed unmatched. The CDR3 loop spans 15 amino acids.

V and J are TRBV11-2 and TRBJ1-5; D possibly corresponds to TRBD1 (5 bases). Germline CDR1 reads SGHAT; CDR2 reads FQNNGV. Trimming took 5 bases from V and 4 from J, leaving 12 bases between them. The CDR3 covers 14 residues. In DNA, the CDR3 is TGTGCCAGCAGCCGAGGGACTATGAATCAGCCCCAGCATTTT. This codes for CASSRGTMNQPQHF.

The chain links TRBV18 to TRBJ1-6; the D is unclear. The CDR3 totals 15 residues. V was clipped by 6 bases and J by 6 bases, with 15 bases between them. Germline V lookup: CDR1 KGHSH, CDR2 LQKENI. Here the CDR3 DNA reads TGTGCCAGCTCCCCCGGACTGATCATTAATTCACCCCTCCACTTT. The encoded protein is CASSPGLIINSPLHF.

The rearrangement joins TRBV2 to TRBJ1-6, with 10 bases fitting TRBD1. The trim removed 7 bases at V and 7 bases at J, leaving 7 bases unmatched. Germline CDR1 is SNHLY and CDR2 is FYNNEI. CDR3 size: 15 residues. The DNA for the CDR3 is TGTGCCAGCACGGACAGGGGGTCTCGGAATTCACCCCTCCACTTT. Translated, it gives CASTDRGSRNSPLHF.

V is TRBV3-1 (or the pseudogene TRBV3-2) and J is TRBJ1-4; D is ambiguous. This CDR3 has 15 amino acids. Germline V lookup: CDR1 LGHDT, CDR2 YNNKEL (reference sequence). V lost 6 bases to trimming and J lost 0 bases, with 11 bases between them. The CDR3 sequence: CASSLRLATNEKLFF. CDR3 DNA sequence: TGTGCCAGCAGTCTCAGACTGGCAACTAATGAAAAACTGTTTTTT.

The chain links TRBV6-2 or TRBV6-3 to TRBJ2-5; TRBD2 matches at 8 bases. The CDR3 is made up of 15 amino acids. V shed 2 bases and J 1 base; nucleotides not matched to a gene: 3. Germline lookup yields CDR1 MNHEY and CDR2 SVGEGT. The CDR3 coding sequence is TGTGCCAGCAGTTACCGAGCGGGGGCCCAAGAGACCCAGTACTTC. Amino acids: CASSYRAGAQETQYF.

The V and J genes are TRBV5-1 and TRBJ2-5, with a possible D match to TRBD1 (6 bases). CDR3 length: 14 residues. From germline, CDR1 is SGHRS and CDR2 YFSETQ. V dropped 4 bases and J dropped 2 bases, with 12 bases sitting between them. CDR3 coding DNA: TGCGCCAGCAGCGTACGTCAGGGGCAAGAGACCCAGTACTTC. It codes for CASSVRQGQETQYF.

The chain is built from TRBV3-1 (or the pseudogene TRBV3-2) and TRBJ1-3; D is unresolved. This CDR3 has 11 residues. The V end was cut by 1 base, the J end by 8 bases, with 3 bases between. Germline lookup yields CDR1 LGHDT and CDR2 YNNKEL (reference sequence). The chain's CDR3 is CASSQAYTIYF. For the CDR3, the DNA is TGTGCCAGCAGCCAAGCATACACCATATATTTT.

As regards this clone: Within the sample, other DNA sequences also encode this same CDR3. The rearrangement links TRBV7-9 to TRBJ1-4; the D gene is possibly TRBD1 (5 bases). Trimming took 0 bases from V and 5 from J, leaving 7 bases between them. The length of the CDR3 is 14 residues. CDR1 is SEHNR and CDR2 is FQNEAQ in the germline V gene (reference sequence). The CDR3 spells CASSLAGGNEKLFF. CDR3 coding DNA: TGTGCCAGCAGCTTAGCCGGGGGAAATGAAAAACTGTTTTTT.

The V and J genes are TRBV2 and TRBJ2-5; 10 nucleotides agree with TRBD2. This CDR3 spans 14 amino acids. After removal of 8 bases from V and 5 bases from J, the junction contained 8 bases not matched to a gene. Germline V CDR1 and CDR2: SNHLY, FYNNEI. The CDR3 loop is CASGLAGVRETQYF. Written as DNA, the CDR3 is TGTGCCAGCGGGCTAGCGGGGGTACGGGAGACCCAGTACTTC.

The V and J genes are TRBV18 and TRBJ1-4; D remains ambiguous. The CDR3 contains 16 residues. Trimming cost V 3 bases and J 0 bases, with 11 bases left between them. Germline V gene data show CDR1 as KGHSH and CDR2 as LQKENI. This CDR3 reads CASSPLRLATNEKLFF. CDR3 nucleotides: TGTGCCAGCTCACCCCTTCGACTTGCAACTAATGAAAAACTGTTTTTT.

The CDR3 protein is CASSLAGTGVEEQYF. As DNA, the CDR3 is TGCGCCAGCAGCTTAGCCGGGACAGGGGTCGAAGAGCAGTACTTC. The rearrangement joins TRBV5-1 to TRBJ2-7; the match to TRBD1 covers 10 bases. The germline V gene encodes CDR1 SGHRS and CDR2 YFSETQ. The CDR3 extends over 15 amino acids. V shed 2 bases and J 7 bases; nucleotides not matched to a gene: 9.

A word on this clone: One end of the junction fails to match germline, which may point to a read error. J is TRBJ1-2 and V is TRBV2; D possibly corresponds to TRBD1 (6 bases). CDR1 and CDR2 (germline): SNHLY, FYNNEI. The CDR3 spans 14 residues. CDR3 DNA sequence: TGTGCCAGCACTGAAGGGGGACACCTCTATGGCTACACCTTC. Its translation: CASTEGGHLYGYTF.

CDR3 DNA sequence: TGTGCCTGGAGTGGGAGGACAGGGAAGGATTACGCTGAAGCTTTCTTT. Amino acids: CAWSGRTGKDYAEAFF. The chain links TRBV30 to TRBJ1-1; 8 nucleotides agree with TRBD1. The CDR3 consists of 16 residues. Germline CDR1 and CDR2: GTSNPN and SVGIG (reference sequence). Trimming at V came to 1 base and at J to 6 bases, leaving 13 bases not matched to a gene.

The count of this clone is one. The chain links TRBV25-1 to TRBJ1-6; TRBD1 matches 10 bases. Germline loops: CDR1 MGHDK, CDR2 SYGVNS. This CDR3 region has 14 residues. V shed 7 bases and J 7 bases; nucleotides not matched to a gene: 4. The CDR3 region is CASNSGQGNSPLHF. For the CDR3, the DNA is TGTGCCAGCAACTCGGGACAGGGGAATTCACCCCTCCACTTT.

The chain links TRBV27 to TRBJ1-1, with 8 bases lining up with TRBD1. This CDR3 is built from 13 residues. From germline, CDR1 is MNHEY and CDR2 SMNVEV (reference sequence). The V segment lost 9 bases and the J segment 6 bases; nucleotides outside the gene matches: 9. CDR3 DNA: TGTGCCAGTTCGCCCCAGGGGGCCGCTGAAGCTTTCTTT. Protein sequence: CASSPQGAAEAFF.

V and J are TRBV18 and TRBJ1-1; 8 nucleotides match TRBD1. The CDR3 covers 15 residues. The V gene end was trimmed by 3 bases and the J gene end by 5 bases; junction bases not matched to a gene: 8. Germline lookup yields CDR1 KGHSH and CDR2 LQKENI. CDR3 in DNA: TGTGCCAGCTCACCGACAGGGGTAGTAGGAACTGAAGCTTTCTTT. As protein: CASSPTGVVGTEAFF.